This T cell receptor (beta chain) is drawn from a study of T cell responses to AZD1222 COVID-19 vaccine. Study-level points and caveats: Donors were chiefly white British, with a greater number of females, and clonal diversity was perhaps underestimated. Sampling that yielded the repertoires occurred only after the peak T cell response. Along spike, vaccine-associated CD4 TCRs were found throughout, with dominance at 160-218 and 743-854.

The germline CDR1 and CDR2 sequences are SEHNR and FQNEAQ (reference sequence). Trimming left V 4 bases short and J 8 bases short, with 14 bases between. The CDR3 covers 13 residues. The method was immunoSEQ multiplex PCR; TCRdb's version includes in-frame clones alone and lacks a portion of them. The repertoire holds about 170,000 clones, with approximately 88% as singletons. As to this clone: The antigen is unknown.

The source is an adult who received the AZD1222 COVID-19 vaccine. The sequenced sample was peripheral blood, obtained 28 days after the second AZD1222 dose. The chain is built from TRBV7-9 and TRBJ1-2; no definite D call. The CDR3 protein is CASSSIKVEGYTF. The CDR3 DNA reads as TGTGCCAGCAGCTCCATCAAGGTGGAGGGCTACACCTTC.